These T cell receptor beta chains were read from a single sample in a study of blood T cell repertoires in COVID-19. Measured with immunoSEQ multiplex PCR; TCRdb has only the in-frame clones, and not every one. The data hold over 250,000 clones, with around 86% observed a single time. Sequences were obtained from PBMCs or T cells enriched from blood (not recorded which). The receptors were gathered from a woman between 18 and 29 years old who had recovered from COVID-19. Both conserved end residues are part of each CDR3. A D gene is named only where the DNA matches it firmly. Size values are once, few and many counts, or a class for expanded clones, and some rows have none.

V gene,clone size,J gene,D gene,CDR3 DNA,CDR3 protein
TRBV6-5,NA,TRBJ2-1,TRBD1,TGTGCCAGCAGTTACTCTGCGGGACAGGGGGTTAATGAGCAGTTCTTC,CASSYSAGQGVNEQFF
TRBV2,NA,TRBJ1-5,NA,TGTGCCAGCAGTGAACACGGGGGGGGTCAGCCCCAGCATTTT,CASSEHGGGQPQHF
TRBV28,NA,TRBJ1-3,TRBD1,TGTGCCAGCAGATTGACAGGGTCTGGAAACACCATATATTTT,CASRLTGSGNTIYF
TRBV5-6,NA,TRBJ1-6,NA,TGTGCCAGCAGCTTGTTTCTCAGCTCCTATAATTCACCCCTCCACTTT,CASSLFLSSYNSPLHF
TRBV15,NA,TRBJ2-7,TRBD1,TGTGCCACCAGCCGAGACCGGGACAGGGGTTACGAGCAGTACTTC,CATSRDRDRGYEQYF
TRBV7-2,NA,TRBJ1-2,TRBD1,TGTGCCAGCAGCTTCGGACAGGGACGGTATGGCTACACCTTC,CASSFGQGRYGYTF
TRBV15,NA,TRBJ2-3,TRBD2,TGTGCCACCAGCAGATCGACTAGCGGGAAGGGAAATACGCAGTATTTT,CATSRSTSGKGNTQYF
TRBV30,NA,TRBJ1-3,NA,TGTGCCGTCAGGGTCTCTGGAAACACCATATATTTT,CAVRVSGNTIYF
TRBV11-2,once,TRBJ1-2,NA,TGTGCCAGCAGCTTAGATCTCGCGGGCGGCTACACCTTC,CASSLDLAGGYTF
TRBV7-2,NA,TRBJ1-5,NA,TGTGCCAGCAGCTCTACCTTTCAGGGGAATCAGCCCCAGCATTTT,CASSSTFQGNQPQHF
TRBV7-2,NA,TRBJ2-2,NA,TGTGCCAGCAGTTTTACGCAGACCGGGGAGCTGTTTTTT,CASSFTQTGELFF
TRBV14,NA,TRBJ1-6,TRBD1,TGTGCCAGCAGCCAAGAAACAGGGGATTATAATTCACCCCTCCACTTT,CASSQETGDYNSPLHF
TRBV19,NA,TRBJ2-7,NA,TGTGCCAGTAGCCTTGGACTGATCTACGAGCAGTACTTC,CASSLGLIYEQYF
TRBV11-2,NA,TRBJ2-6,TRBD1,TGTGCCAGCAGCTTTGGAGGGACAGGGATTTCTCTTGGGGCCAACGTCCTGACTTTC,CASSFGGTGISLGANVLTF
TRBV2,NA,TRBJ2-2,NA,TGTGCCAGCACCCGACGGGACAACCAAGGCGGGGAGCTGTTTTTT,CASTRRDNQGGELFF
TRBV16,NA,TRBJ1-5,NA,TGTGCCAGCAGTAACAGGGATTTCTCGCCCCAGCATTTT,CASSNRDFSPQHF
TRBV5-5,once,TRBJ1-4,TRBD1,TGTGCCAGCAGCTTGTTGGGGACAGCGGATGAAAAACTGTTTTTT,CASSLLGTADEKLFF
TRBV15,NA,TRBJ1-5,NA,TGTGCCACCAGCAGAGAGCCCGGCAGACCTCTTCAGGGGCCCCAGCATTTT,CATSREPGRPLQGPQHF
TRBV7-9,NA,TRBJ1-2,NA,TGTGCCAGCACCACAACTAGTGGACAGCTCTATGGCTACACCTTC,CASTTTSGQLYGYTF
TRBV7-9,NA,TRBJ1-6,NA,TGTGCCAGCAGCTCACTAGCCCCTAACCAGGGTCCCCTCCACTTT,CASSSLAPNQGPLHF